This T cell receptor beta chain was retrieved from a study of human T cells and chemical hapten exposure. Study summary: TCR yields per sample varied mostly from small pooled library volume differences.

This sample's time point: healthy volunteer bleed at 6 weeks. Blood, whole and unfractionated, served as the source for total RNA extraction. The library attached unique molecular identifiers to individual cDNA molecules. MiXCR, applied by TCRdb to the RACE reads, yields one record per CDR3 protein. Here the sample spans 30,000 to 40,000 distinct CDR3 sequences, 4.5% to 5.5% being singletons. In germline, CDR1 is LNHDA, CDR2 SQIVND (reference sequence). V was clipped by 7 bases and J by 7 bases; unmatched bases: 12. This CDR3 region has 15 residues. Sequenced input: whole blood. This clonotype was obtained from a human donor in good health. Some clones in this sample may be carry-over from other donors' samples. The chain joins TRBV19 to TRBJ1-2; 10 bases align to TRBD1. CDR3 loop: CASKFRRQGALGYTF. In DNA form, the CDR3 reads TGTGCCAGTAAATTCAGGCGACAGGGGGCTCTTGGCTACACCTTC.